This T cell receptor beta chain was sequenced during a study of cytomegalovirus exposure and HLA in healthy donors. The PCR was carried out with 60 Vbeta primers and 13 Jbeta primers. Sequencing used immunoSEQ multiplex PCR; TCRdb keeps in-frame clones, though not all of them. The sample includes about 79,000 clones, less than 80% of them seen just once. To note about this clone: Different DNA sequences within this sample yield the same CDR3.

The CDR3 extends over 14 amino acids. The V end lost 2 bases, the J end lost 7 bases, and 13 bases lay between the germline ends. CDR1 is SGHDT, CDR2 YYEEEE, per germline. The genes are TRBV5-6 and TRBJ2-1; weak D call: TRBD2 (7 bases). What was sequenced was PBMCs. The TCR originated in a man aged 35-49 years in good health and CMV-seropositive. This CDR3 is CASSFGGRINEQFF. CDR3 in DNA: TGTGCCAGCAGCTTCGGGGGGCGGATAAATGAGCAGTTCTTC. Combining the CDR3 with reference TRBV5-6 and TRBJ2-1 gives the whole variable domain DAGVTQSPTHLIKTRGQQVTLRCSPKSGHDTVSWYQQALGQGPQFIFQYYEEEERQRGNFPDRFSGHQFPNYSSELNVNALLLGDSALYLCASSFGGRINEQFFGPGTRLTVL.